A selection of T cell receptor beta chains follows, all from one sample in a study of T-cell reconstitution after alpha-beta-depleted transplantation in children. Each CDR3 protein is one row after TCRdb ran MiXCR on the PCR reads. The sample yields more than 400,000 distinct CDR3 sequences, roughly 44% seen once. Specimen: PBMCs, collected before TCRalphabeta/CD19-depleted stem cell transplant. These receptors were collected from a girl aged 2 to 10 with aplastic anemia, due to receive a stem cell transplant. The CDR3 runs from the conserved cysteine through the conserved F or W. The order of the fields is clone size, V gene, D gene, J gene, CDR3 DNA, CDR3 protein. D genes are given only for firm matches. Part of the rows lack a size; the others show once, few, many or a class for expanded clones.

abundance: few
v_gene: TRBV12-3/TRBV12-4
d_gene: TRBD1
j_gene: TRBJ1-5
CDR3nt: TGTGCCAGCAGTTTGACAGGGAGCCGGAACAATCAGCCCCAGCATTTT
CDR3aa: CASSLTGSRNNQPQHF

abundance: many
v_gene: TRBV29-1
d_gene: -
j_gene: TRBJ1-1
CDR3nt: TGCAGCGTTGTGGAAGGGACTGAAGCTTTCTTT
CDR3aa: CSVVEGTEAFF

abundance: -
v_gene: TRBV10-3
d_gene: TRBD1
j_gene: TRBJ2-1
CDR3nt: TGTGCCATCGGACAGACAGGGGTCTACAATGAGCAGTTCTTC
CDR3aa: CAIGQTGVYNEQFF

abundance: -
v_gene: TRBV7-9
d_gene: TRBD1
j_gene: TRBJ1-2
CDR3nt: TGTGCCAGCAGCCCTCTACGGACAGGGGACTATGGCTACACCTTC
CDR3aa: CASSPLRTGDYGYTF

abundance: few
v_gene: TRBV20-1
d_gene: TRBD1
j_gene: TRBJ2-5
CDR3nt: TGCAGTGCTAGCCCGGGGACAGGGGGCGTGGAGACCCAGTACTTC
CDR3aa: CSASPGTGGVETQYF

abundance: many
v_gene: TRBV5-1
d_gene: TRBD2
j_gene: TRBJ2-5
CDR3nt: TGCGCCAGCAGCCCTGGGACGGGAGGATACCAAGAGACCCAGTACTTC
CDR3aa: CASSPGTGGYQETQYF

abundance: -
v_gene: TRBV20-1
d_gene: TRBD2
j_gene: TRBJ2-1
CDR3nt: TGCAGTGCTCCTAGCGGTAGCTCCTACAATGAGCAGTTCTTC
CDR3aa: CSAPSGSSYNEQFF

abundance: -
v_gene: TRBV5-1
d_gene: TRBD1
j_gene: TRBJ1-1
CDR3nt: TGCGCCAGCAGCTTGGGGGACAGGGGCTCGAACACTGAAGCTTTCTTT
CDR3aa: CASSLGDRGSNTEAFF

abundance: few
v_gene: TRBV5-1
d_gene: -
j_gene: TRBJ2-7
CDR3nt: TGCGCCAGCAGCTTGAGGGGGGAATCCTACGAGCAGTACTTC
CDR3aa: CASSLRGESYEQYF

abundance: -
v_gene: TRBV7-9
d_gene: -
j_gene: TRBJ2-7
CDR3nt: TGTGCCAGCAGCTCACCGGGAGTAGGCTACGAGCAGTACTTC
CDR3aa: CASSSPGVGYEQYF

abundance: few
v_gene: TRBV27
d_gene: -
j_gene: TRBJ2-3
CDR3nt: TGTGCCAGCCTAAGGTTGGCGGGACCCACAGATACGCAGTATTTT
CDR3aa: CASLRLAGPTDTQYF

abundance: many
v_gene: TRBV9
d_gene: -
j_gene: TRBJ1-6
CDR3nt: TGTGCCAGCAGCGTAGGGACACCTGCACCCCTCCACTTT
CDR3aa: CASSVGTPAPLHF

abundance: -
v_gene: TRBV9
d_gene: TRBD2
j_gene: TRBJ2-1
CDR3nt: TGTGCCAGCAGCCCATGGACTAGCGGGCTGAATGAGCAGTTCTTC
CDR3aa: CASSPWTSGLNEQFF

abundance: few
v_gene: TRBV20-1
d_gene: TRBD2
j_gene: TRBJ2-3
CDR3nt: TGCAGTGCCCAGGGACTAGCGGGCCCCACAGATACGCAGTATTTT
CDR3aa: CSAQGLAGPTDTQYF

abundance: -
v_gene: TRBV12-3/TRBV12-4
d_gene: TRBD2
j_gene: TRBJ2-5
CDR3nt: TGTGCCAGCAGTTGGTCCGGGACTAGCCAAGAGACCCAGTACTTC
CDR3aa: CASSWSGTSQETQYF

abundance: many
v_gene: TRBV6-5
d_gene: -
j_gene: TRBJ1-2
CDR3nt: TGTGCCAGCAGTTACGACTTTAAAACGGGGTCTGGCTACACCTTC
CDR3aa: CASSYDFKTGSGYTF

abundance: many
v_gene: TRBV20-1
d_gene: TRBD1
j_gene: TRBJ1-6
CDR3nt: TGCAGTGCTAGAGTGACAGGGGGCTTTGTCCTCCACTTT
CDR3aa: CSARVTGGFVLHF

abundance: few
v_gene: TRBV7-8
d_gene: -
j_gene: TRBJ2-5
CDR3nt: TGTGCCAGCAGCTTAAGGCGCAAGGAGACCCAGTACTTC
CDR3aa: CASSLRRKETQYF

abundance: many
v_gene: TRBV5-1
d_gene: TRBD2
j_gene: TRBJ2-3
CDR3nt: TGCGCCAGCAGCTACCCTAGCGGGAGCGGAACAGATACGCAGTATTTT
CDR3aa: CASSYPSGSGTDTQYF

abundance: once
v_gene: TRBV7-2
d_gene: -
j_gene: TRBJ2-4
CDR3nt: TGTGCCAGCAGCTTAGGTCGCGGGCTAGCCAAAAACATTCAGTACTTC
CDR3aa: CASSLGRGLAKNIQYF

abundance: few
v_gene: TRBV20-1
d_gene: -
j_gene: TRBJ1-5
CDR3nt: TGCAGTGCGGAACTGGAGAGCAATCAGCCCCAGCATTTT
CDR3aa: CSAELESNQPQHF

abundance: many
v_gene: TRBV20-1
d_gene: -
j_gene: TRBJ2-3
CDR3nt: TGCAGTGCCGCAGAGGTGTCAGGGGGGGGGGACACAGATACGCAGTATTTT
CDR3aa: CSAAEVSGGGDTDTQYF

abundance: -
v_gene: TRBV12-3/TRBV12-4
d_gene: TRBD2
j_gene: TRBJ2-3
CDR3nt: TGTGCCAGCAGTTTAAGGACTAGCCCAGATACGCAGTATTTT
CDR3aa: CASSLRTSPDTQYF

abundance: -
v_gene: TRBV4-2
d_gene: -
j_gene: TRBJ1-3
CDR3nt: TGTGCCAGCAGCCCGCTCGGGGTCGGAAACACCATATATTTT
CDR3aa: CASSPLGVGNTIYF